These 12 T cell receptor beta chains share one sample of origin, sequenced in a study of T cell responses to AZD1222 COVID-19 vaccine. The assay was immunoSEQ multiplex PCR, and TCRdb's table has in-frame clones only and misses some. The sample lists approximately 160,000 clones; around 88% were seen once. The sample consisted of peripheral blood, taken on day 0 of MenACWY control vaccination. These receptor sequences come from an adult in good health.

V and J are TRBV5-1 and TRBJ2-7, with D tentatively TRBD1 (7 bases). The CDR3 contains 14 residues. V gave up 5 bases and J gave up 0 bases, with 12 bases separating them. Germline loops: CDR1 SGHRS, CDR2 YFSETQ. The CDR3 spells CASRQGGSSYEQYF. The CDR3 DNA follows: TGCGCCAGCAGGCAGGGGGGAAGCTCCTACGAGCAGTACTTC.

This rearrangement joins TRBV7-2 to TRBJ1-6; D is perhaps TRBD1 (6 bases). CDR1 SGHTA and CDR2 FQGNSA come from the germline V gene. This CDR3 has 13 residues. Between the trimmed V and J ends, which lost 5 bases and 8 bases, there was a span of 10 bases. CDR3 residues: CASSINRDSPLHF. In DNA form, the CDR3 reads TGTGCCAGCAGCATCAACAGGGATTCACCCCTCCACTTT. The variable domain in full, with the rest retrieved from reference TRBV7-2 and TRBJ1-6, is GAGVSQSPSNKVTEKGKDVELRCDPISGHTALYWYRQSLGQGLEFLIYFQGNSAPDKSGLPSDRFSAERTGGSVSTLTIQRTQQEDSAVYLCASSINRDSPLHFGNGTRLTVT.

The J gene is TRBJ1-6, the V gene TRBV3-1 (or the pseudogene TRBV3-2), with D perhaps TRBD1 (5 bases). CDR1 and CDR2 (germline): LGHDT, YNNKEL (reference sequence). This CDR3 comprises 15 residues. V lost 1 base and J 9 bases, leaving 13 bases between the germline ends. In nucleotides, the CDR3 is TGTGCCAGCAGCCAAGCCGGGGGACCGGGTTCACCCCTCCACTTT. This translates into CASSQAGGPGSPLHF.

The chain employs TRBV4-1 and TRBJ2-7, with no clear D. V lost 2 bases to trimming and J lost 2 bases, with 10 bases between them. The germline V gene encodes CDR1 MGHRA and CDR2 YSYEKL. The CDR3 extends over 14 amino acids. DNA for the CDR3: TGCGCCAGCAGCCAAACGGGCAGTGCCTACGAGCAGTACTTC. Amino acids: CASSQTGSAYEQYF.

The genes are TRBV28 and TRBJ1-5; TRBD1 agrees at 7 bases. J gave up 4 bases and V 7 bases, and 7 bases lay outside the gene matches. Germline CDR1 MDHEN, CDR2 SYDVKM. The CDR3 has 14 residues. The CDR3 loop is CASTRSGGNQPQHF. CDR3 nucleotides: TGTGCCAGCACTCGGTCAGGGGGGAATCAGCCCCAGCATTTT. The full variable domain, in which reference TRBV28 and TRBJ1-5 provide the parts outside the CDR3, is DVKVTQSSRYLVKRTGEKVFLECVQDMDHENMFWYRQDPGLGLRLIYFSYDVKMKEKGDIPEGYSVSREKKERFSLILESASTNQTSMYLCASTRSGGNQPQHFGDGTRLSIL.

The rearrangement joins TRBV10-3 to TRBJ2-7; TRBD2 matches at 9 bases. J was trimmed by 6 bases and V by 10 bases; bases with no gene match: 10. The CDR3 is 13 amino acids. Germline V gene lookup returns CDR1 ENHRY and CDR2 SYGVKD. CDR3 nucleotide sequence: TGTGCCAGCAGGGTACTAGCGGGTGCCGAGCAGTACTTC. This codes for CASRVLAGAEQYF.

The count of this clone is one. The chain has TRBV4-1 and TRBJ2-5; no clear D. CDR1 MGHRA and CDR2 YSYEKL come from the germline V gene. V dropped 1 base and J dropped 7 bases, with 4 bases sitting between them. The CDR3 loop spans 11 amino acids. The CDR3 region is CASSQGGTQYF. The CDR3 DNA follows: TGCGCCAGCAGCCAAGGGGGGACCCAGTACTTC.

The rearrangement links TRBV28 to TRBJ1-4; TRBD1 matches 8 bases. Germline-derived CDR1 and CDR2 are MDHEN and SYDVKM. V was clipped by 10 bases and J by 0 bases; unmatched bases: 7. The length of the CDR3 is 15 residues. This CDR3 is CATKQGGSTNEKLFF. The DNA of the CDR3 is TGTGCCACCAAACAGGGGGGCTCAACTAATGAAAAACTGTTTTTT.

This clone was picked up one time. The chain uses TRBV7-2 and TRBJ2-7; 9 bases map to TRBD1. CDR1 is SGHTA and CDR2 is FQGNSA in the germline V gene. This CDR3 has 16 residues. Unmatched junction bases numbered 4, after V lost 0 bases and J lost 1 base. The CDR3 DNA reads as TGTGCCAGCAGCTTAGCCTCGGGACAGGGATCCTACGAGCAGTACTTC. Its translation: CASSLASGQGSYEQYF.

This rearrangement joins TRBV4-3 to TRBJ2-3, with a weak D call TRBD1 (5 bases). V was trimmed by 0 bases and J by 6 bases, leaving 10 bases between them. The CDR3 extends over 14 amino acids. Germline values: CDR1 LGHNA, CDR2 YSLEER. CDR3 region: CASSQEGAGDTQYF. CDR3 nucleotide sequence: TGCGCCAGCAGCCAAGAAGGGGCAGGGGATACGCAGTATTTT.

The chain employs TRBV6-5 and TRBJ2-2, with unresolved D. CDR1 is MNHEY, CDR2 SVGAGI, per germline. The CDR3 runs to 11 residues. Trimming removed 6 bases from V and 7 bases from J, with 6 bases in between. The CDR3 coding sequence is TGTGCCAGCAGGGGCGGCGGGGAGCTGTTTTTT. As protein: CASRGGGELFF.

The rearrangement uses TRBV7-6 and TRBJ1-4, with 7 bases lining up with TRBD1. The CDR3 sequence is 15 residues long. The ends lost 1 base at V and 3 bases at J; junction bases unmatched: 2. Germline-derived CDR1 and CDR2 are SGHVS and FNYEAQ. For the CDR3, the DNA is TGTGCCAGCAGCTTAGAGGGACAGTCTAATGAAAAACTGTTTTTT. Protein: CASSLEGQSNEKLFF.